This T cell receptor (beta chain) came from a study of shared clonotypes between healthy human individuals. Naive CD8 populations comprised CD45RO-negative cells positively selected for CCR7, excluding terminally differentiated effector memory CD45RA+ cells. The V gene's germline CDR1 is LNHNV and CDR2 YYDKDF (reference sequence). V shed 1 base and J 4 bases; nucleotides not matched to a gene: 6. The CDR3 has 15 residues. Study-level findings and limits: What limited the represented genetic and exposure-history diversity was the small number of donors. Blood alone was sampled, and tissue repertoires likely differ. Relative to memory subsets, naive subsets generally showed larger estimated richness.

Details on this clone: The antigen is not known.

Assay used: immunoSEQ multiplex PCR; TCRdb lists only in-frame clones, some missing. The sample yields 2 million to 2.5 million clones, about 92% seen once. The gene calls are TRBV15 and TRBJ2-7, with 8 bases that match TRBD2. The sequence derives from a young man in good health. Some clones in this sample may be carry-over from other donors' samples. Material: naive CD8+ T cells from PBMCs. The CDR3 here is CATSRAPGTSYEQYF. Written as DNA, the CDR3 is TGTGCCACCAGCAGAGCTCCAGGGACTAGTTACGAGCAGTACTTC.